This TCR beta chain was identified in a study of a mutant IDH1 vaccine in newly diagnosed glioma. This CDR3 is built from 14 residues. Germline loops: CDR1 MNHNY, CDR2 SVGAGI (reference sequence). Trimming left V 3 bases short and J 6 bases short, with 14 bases between. The method was immunoSEQ multiplex PCR; TCRdb's version includes in-frame clones alone and lacks a portion of them. The sample includes about 27,000 clones, 75% to 80% of them seen just once. Time point reported: week 5, during vaccination. Vaccinated patients received 300 ug of mutant IDH1 20-mer peptide per dose, with topical imiquimod. This clone has a handful of counts. Its antigen is unidentified.

The chain is built from TRBV6-6 and TRBJ1-1; possibly TRBD1 for D (5 bases). The material was PBMCs, obtained from a glioma patient whose treatment included an IDH1 peptide vaccine. The clonotype was recovered from a man in his forties or fifties with glioma. Written as DNA, the CDR3 is TGTGCCAGCAGTTATGGGGGGGTCTACGCTGAAGCTTTCTTT. This translates into CASSYGGVYAEAFF.